One and the same sample provided the 14 T cell receptor beta chains below, sequenced in a study of post-analysis software for immune sequencing data. Overall study findings and caveats: Among several TRBV segments more frequent in patients than controls were TRBV5-6, TRBV5-1 and TRBV20-1.

Unique molecular identifiers were present in the TCR beta cDNA libraries. TCRdb reprocessed the PCR reads via MiXCR and lists one record per CDR3 protein. The sample has fewer than 850,000 distinct CDR3 sequences; around 27% are singletons. Their recognized antigens are unknown. Source material: blood. The receptors here all came from a girl under 18 with multiple sclerosis.

V usage is TRBV5-1 and J usage is TRBJ1-1; 9 positions match TRBD1. V dropped 4 bases and J dropped 4; count of bases not matched to a gene: 5. This CDR3 comprises 14 residues. The V gene's germline CDR1 is SGHRS and CDR2 YFSETQ. This CDR3 reads CASSTMGQGTEAFF. As DNA, the CDR3 is TGCGCCAGCAGCACGATGGGACAGGGCACTGAAGCTTTCTTT.

This clonotype appeared a few times. V usage is TRBV28 and J usage is TRBJ2-7; unclear D gene. The V end was cut by 4 bases, the J end by 2 bases, with 12 bases between. In germline, CDR1 is MDHEN, CDR2 SYDVKM. This CDR3 is built from 14 residues. CDR3 bases: TGTGCCAGCAGTTCCCAGCGTCCAGCCTACGAGCAGTACTTC. Translated, it gives CASSSQRPAYEQYF.

The chain uses TRBV20-1 and TRBJ2-7, with 13 bases identical to TRBD2. The DNA end is a closer match to TRBJ2-5, so the J assignment may be wrong. Germline V gene data show CDR1 as DFQATT and CDR2 as SNEGSKA (reference sequence). There are 14 residues in the CDR3. CDR3 protein: CSASGLAGVETQYF. Written as DNA, the CDR3 is TGCAGTGCTAGCGGACTAGCGGGAGTCGAGACCCAGTACTTC.

This clonotype was observed many times. This chain uses TRBV6-5 with TRBJ2-5; the D call may be TRBD1 or TRBD2 (5 bases each). The CDR3 runs to 18 residues. The V gene's germline CDR1 is MNHEY and CDR2 SVGAGI. The V end was cut by 2 bases, the J end by 5 bases, with 24 bases between. CDR3 protein: CASSYVWDTRGTGETQYF. The CDR3 DNA is TGTGCCAGCAGTTACGTTTGGGATACGAGGGGAACGGGGGAGACCCAGTACTTC.

This clonotype appeared a few times. The chain couples TRBV4-3 to TRBJ2-1; 13 nucleotides line up with TRBD2. Losses at the gene ends were 1 base for V and 6 bases for J; bases not matched to a gene: 15. CDR1 LGHNA and CDR2 YSLEER come from the germline V gene. CDR3 size: 20 residues. CDR3 protein: CASSQAPPAGLAGESNEQFF. In nucleotides, the CDR3 is TGCGCCAGCAGCCAAGCCCCCCCGGCAGGACTAGCGGGAGAATCCAATGAGCAGTTCTTC.

This chain links TRBV20-1 with TRBJ2-3, with TRBD2 matching 11 bases. Trimming took 4 bases from V and 1 from J; bases not matched to a gene: 4. This CDR3 has 15 amino acids. CDR1 is DFQATT and CDR2 is SNEGSKA in the germline V gene (reference sequence). The CDR3 is CSATDSGRGTDTQYF. The CDR3 DNA reads TGCAGTGCTACTGATAGCGGGAGGGGCACAGATACGCAGTATTTT.

The chain joins TRBV29-1 to TRBJ1-2; D ambiguous. The V gene's germline CDR1 is SQVTM and CDR2 ANQGSEA. The CDR3 is 10 amino acids. V gave up 4 bases and J gave up 6 bases, with 6 bases separating them. The CDR3 DNA follows: TGCAGCGTTGCTCGGGATGGCTACACCTTC. Encoded protein: CSVARDGYTF.

This sequence joins TRBV9 and TRBJ2-7; TRBD2 matches 8 bases. Germline assignment: CDR1 SGDLS and CDR2 YYNGEE. The CDR3 length is 15 residues. Trimming at V came to 3 bases and at J to 2 bases, leaving 7 bases not matched to a gene. As DNA, the CDR3 is TGTGCCAGCAGCGAGGATAGCGGGACTGCCTACGAGCAGTACTTC. The encoded protein is CASSEDSGTAYEQYF.

This clonotype was detected a few times. V and J are TRBV5-1 and TRBJ2-5; TRBD2 matches at 11 bases. CDR1 SGHRS and CDR2 YFSETQ come from the germline V gene. CDR3 length equals 14 residues. V lost 6 bases and J lost 5; bases outside the gene matches: 6. The CDR3 is CASTSGRPGETQYF. In DNA, the CDR3 is TGCGCCAGCACTAGCGGGAGGCCGGGTGAGACCCAGTACTTC.

The rearrangement uses TRBV20-1 and TRBJ1-4; 11 nucleotides align to TRBD1. The CDR3 sequence is 13 residues long. V was clipped by 5 bases and J by 8 bases; unmatched bases: 4. The germline V gene encodes CDR1 DFQATT and CDR2 SNEGSKA (reference sequence). The CDR3 region is CSAQDRGREKLFF. In DNA form, the CDR3 reads TGCAGTGCTCAGGACAGGGGGCGCGAAAAACTGTTTTTT.

This clonotype was observed a few times. The chain is built from TRBV7-2 and TRBJ2-1; no clear D gene. The V gene's germline CDR1 is SGHTA and CDR2 FQGNSA. Trimming took 1 base from V and 9 from J, leaving 10 bases between them. The CDR3 is made up of 13 amino acids. The CDR3 DNA reads as TGTGCCAGCAGCTTAGAAGCTTTGGGTGAGCAGTTCTTC. Protein product: CASSLEALGEQFF.

The V gene is TRBV29-1, the J gene TRBJ2-7; D perhaps matches TRBD2 (6 bases). With 4 bases removed from V and 1 base from J, the gap between germline ends came to 14 bases. CDR3 size: 14 residues. CDR1 is SQVTM and CDR2 is ANQGSEA in the germline V gene. The CDR3 sequence: CSVVPPGLSYEQYF. The DNA of the CDR3 is TGCAGCGTTGTCCCTCCGGGACTTTCCTACGAGCAGTACTTC.

This clonotype was observed a handful of times. CDR3 DNA: TGTGCCAGCAGCTTTTTGGGGACGGAGACCCAGTACTTC. As protein: CASSFLGTETQYF. This chain uses TRBV5-6 with TRBJ2-5; D assignment may be TRBD1 or TRBD2 (5 bases each). V lost 2 bases and J lost 5, with 10 bases in between. The CDR3 length is 13 residues. Per germline, CDR1 SGHDT and CDR2 YYEEEE.

Written as DNA, the CDR3 is TGCAGCGTTGATCAGGTTGTGGCAGATACGCAGTATTTT. This encodes CSVDQVVADTQYF. The rearrangement joins TRBV29-1 to TRBJ2-3; no clear D gene. Trimming stripped 3 bases from V and 4 bases from J, with 11 bases between. The germline V gene has CDR1 SQVTM and CDR2 ANQGSEA. The CDR3 is 13 residues long.